One T cell receptor (beta chain) is described in this entry. Adults of Caucasian background living in Nashville, Tennessee made up all donors. The method was immunoSEQ multiplex PCR; TCRdb's version includes in-frame clones alone and lacks a portion of them. The data show more than 2,000,000 clones, about 92% seen once. The data were obtained in a study of shared clonotypes between healthy human individuals. V shed 2 bases and J shed 10 bases, with 11 bases lying between them. This CDR3 is built from 12 residues. In germline, CDR1 is SEHNR, CDR2 FQNEAQ (reference sequence). The sequence was collected from a man between 18 and 35 years old in good health. Some clones in this sample may be carry-over from other donors' samples. Sequences were obtained from naive CD4+ T cells from PBMCs. As for subset: CD45RA+ positively selected. The gene calls are TRBV7-9 and TRBJ1-1, with a weak D call TRBD1 (5 bases). CDR3 amino acids: CASSLMGDSAFF. The CDR3 DNA is TGTGCCAGCAGCTTAATGGGGGACTCAGCTTTCTTT.